These 23 T cell receptor beta chains originate from one sample sequenced in a study of low-dose radiotherapy and immunotherapy resistance in tumors. TRAV- and TRBV-specific primers were used for first-strand cDNA, which covered alpha and beta chains. It was with a constant-region primer and a V-primer adapter that TCRs were amplified over around 18 PCR cycles. TCRdb re-called the reads with MiXCR, one entry per CDR3 protein. The sample carries 7,000 to 9,000 distinct CDR3 sequences, roughly 82% recorded once. The receptors were gathered from a human donor with advanced metastatic prostate, ovarian, gallbladder or colorectal cancer (not recorded which). This table probably holds off-target reads from a library built for another chain.

The chain uses TRBV4-1 and TRBJ2-7, with a possible D match to TRBD2 (6 bases). The V and J ends lost 0 bases and 2 bases respectively, with 8 bases between them. Germline V gives CDR1 MGHRA, CDR2 YSYEKL. The CDR3 sequence is 14 residues long. In DNA form, the CDR3 reads TGCGCCAGCAGCCAAGATGGGGGGACCTACGAGCAGTACTTC. Residues: CASSQDGGTYEQYF.

The chain joins TRBV3-1 to TRBJ2-1; D unresolved. The length of the CDR3 is 13 residues. V was clipped by 4 bases and J by 4 bases, with 8 bases between them. Germline CDR1 LGHDT, CDR2 YNNKEL (reference sequence). As DNA, the CDR3 is TGTGCCAGCAGCCTCGGGCTTTACAATGAGCAGTTCTTC. It translates to CASSLGLYNEQFF.

The chain has TRBV7-8 and TRBJ2-5; D perhaps matches TRBD2 (7 bases). With 6 bases removed from V and 5 bases from J, the gap between germline ends came to 19 bases. CDR1 and CDR2 (germline): SGHVS, FQNEAQ. The CDR3 runs to 15 residues. As DNA, the CDR3 is TGTGCCAGCAGTCTGCGGGGGCGGATGCTGGAGACCCAGTACTTC. This translates into CASSLRGRMLETQYF. The whole variable domain, remainder taken from reference TRBV7-8 and TRBJ2-5, is GAGVSQSPRYKVAKRGQDVALRCDPISGHVSLFWYQQALGQGPEFLTYFQNEAQLDKSGLPSDRFFAERPEGSVSTLKIQRTQQEDSAVYLCASSLRGRMLETQYFGPGTRLLVL.

The rearrangement joins TRBV11-2 to TRBJ2-1, with 12 nucleotides matching TRBD1. This CDR3 comprises 16 residues. With 2 bases clipped from V and 8 bases from J, the junction kept 7 bases outside the gene matches. Germline loops: CDR1 SGHAT, CDR2 FQNNGV. In DNA, the CDR3 is TGTGCCAGCAGCTTATACGGGACAGGGGGCATTTATGAGCAGTTCTTC. Translation gives CASSLYGTGGIYEQFF.

The chain is built from TRBV11-2 and TRBJ2-7; maybe TRBD1 (5 bases). V lost 5 bases, J lost 2 bases, and 13 bases lay in between. This CDR3 contains 14 residues. Germline-derived CDR1 and CDR2 are SGHAT and FQNNGV. The CDR3 loop is CASSPLQGAYEQYF. CDR3 nucleotide sequence: TGTGCCAGCAGCCCCTTGCAGGGCGCCTACGAGCAGTACTTC.

As for this clonotype: The junction and the germline gene differ at one end; a read error may be behind it. This chain links TRBV12-3 or TRBV12-4 with TRBJ2-7, with D possibly TRBD1 on 6 matching bases. The CDR3 covers 12 residues. CDR3 DNA: TGTGCCAGCCGTTTAATAGGGGGCGAGCAGTACTTC. Its protein product is CASRLIGGEQYF.

The V call is TRBV5-4, the J call TRBJ2-2; D is possibly TRBD1 (6 bases). Per germline, CDR1 SGHNT and CDR2 YYREEE (reference sequence). Trimming cost V 4 bases and J 0 bases, with 13 bases left between them. This CDR3 region has 16 residues. The chain's CDR3 is CASSTRQAPNTGELFF. As DNA, the CDR3 is TGTGCCAGCAGCACGAGACAGGCCCCGAACACCGGGGAGCTGTTTTTT.

The rearrangement uses TRBV6-2 or TRBV6-3 and TRBJ2-7; D is unresolved. V was clipped by 2 bases and J by 0 bases, with 5 bases between them. Per the germline V gene, CDR1 is MNHEY and CDR2 is SVGEGT. The CDR3 extends over 13 amino acids. CDR3 region: CASSYTSSYEQYF. As DNA, the CDR3 is TGTGCCAGCAGTTACACTTCCTCCTACGAGCAGTACTTC.

J is TRBJ1-2 and V is TRBV25-1; D gene unclear. V was pared by 3 bases and J by 4 bases, with 9 bases between. This CDR3 contains 13 residues. Germline V CDR1 and CDR2: MGHDK, SYGVNS. CDR3 loop: CASSEIGSYGYTF. The CDR3 DNA is TGTGCCAGCAGTGAGATCGGTTCCTATGGCTACACCTTC.

The chain couples TRBV9 to TRBJ2-3, with D perhaps TRBD2 (5 bases). The germline CDR1 and CDR2 sequences are SGDLS and YYNGEE. The CDR3 is made up of 13 amino acids. V shed 5 bases and J shed 1 base, with 8 bases lying between them. The CDR3 is CASRSGGTDTQYF. As DNA, the CDR3 is TGTGCCAGCAGGTCCGGGGGCACAGATACGCAGTATTTT.

V usage is TRBV4-1 and J usage is TRBJ1-5; no firm D call. V shed 0 bases and J shed 1 base, with 10 bases lying between them. Germline V gene lookup returns CDR1 MGHRA and CDR2 YSYEKL. This CDR3 is built from 16 residues. The CDR3 spells CASSQDDGSSNQPQHF. DNA of the CDR3: TGCGCCAGCAGCCAAGATGACGGATCAAGCAATCAGCCCCAGCATTTT.

The rearrangement uses TRBV11-2 and TRBJ1-1, with D possibly matching TRBD1 (5 bases). Germline V CDR1 and CDR2: SGHAT, FQNNGV. Trimming took off 3 bases at V and 1 base at J, with 15 bases between the two ends. The CDR3 contains 16 residues. The CDR3 loop reads CASSFRGGIGNTEAFF. The CDR3 nucleotides read TGTGCCAGCAGCTTTCGGGGCGGAATCGGGAACACTGAAGCTTTCTTT.

The chain carries TRBV5-4 and TRBJ2-2, with unresolved D. The germline CDR1 and CDR2 sequences are SGHNT and YYREEE (reference sequence). V lost 2 bases, J lost 4 bases, and 15 bases lay in between. The CDR3 sequence is 16 residues long. The CDR3 bases are TGTGCCAGCAGCTTTCCTCGCGTGGGCCTCACCGGGGAGCTGTTTTTT. It specifies CASSFPRVGLTGELFF.

This clonotype was seen only a few times. The V and J genes are TRBV21-1 and TRBJ1-5. TRBV21-1 is a known pseudogene. The CDR3 extends over 13 amino acids. The CDR3 protein is CASPEEFGQPQHF. In DNA, the CDR3 is TGTGCCAGCCCGGAAGAGTTCGGTCAGCCCCAGCATTTT.

The chain combines TRBV5-4 with TRBJ2-7; 11 bases are a match to TRBD2. This CDR3 is built from 16 residues. CDR1 and CDR2 from the germline V gene are SGHNT and YYREEE (reference sequence). V shed 0 bases and J 4 bases; nucleotides not matched to a gene: 6. This CDR3 reads CASSLGASGGIYEQYF. The CDR3 coding sequence is TGTGCCAGCAGCTTGGGGGCTAGCGGGGGGATTTACGAGCAGTACTTC.

This clonotype was seen more than once but under ten times. V gene TRBV20-1 combines with J gene TRBJ2-6, with 7 bases fitting TRBD2. This CDR3 is built from 18 residues. Losses at the gene ends were 1 base for V and 1 base for J; bases not matched to a gene: 10. Germline loops: CDR1 DFQATT, CDR2 SNEGSKA (reference sequence). CDR3 coding DNA: TGCAGTGCTAGAGGACGGGAGGCCCCTCCTTCTGGGGCCAACGTCCTGACTTTC. Its translation is CSARGREAPPSGANVLTF.

This sequence joins TRBV3-1 and TRBJ2-5, with a weak D call TRBD2 (6 bases). The CDR3 covers 14 residues. The germline V and J ends were trimmed by 5 bases and 5 bases, with 15 bases remaining between them. CDR1 is LGHDT and CDR2 is YNNKEL in the germline V gene (reference sequence). The CDR3 spells CASSTRGTGETQYF. The CDR3 DNA is TGTGCCAGCAGCACCCGGGGGACGGGGGAGACCCAGTACTTC.

This sequence joins TRBV5-1 and TRBJ2-1, with no clear D. Trimming took 2 bases from V and 6 from J, leaving 9 bases between them. The CDR3 is made up of 13 amino acids. The germline CDR1 and CDR2 sequences are SGHRS and YFSETQ. DNA for the CDR3: TGCGCCAGCAGCTTCGGGCCCGTCAATGAGCAGTTCTTC. Protein: CASSFGPVNEQFF.

The chain employs TRBV12-3 or TRBV12-4 and TRBJ2-1, with D possibly being TRBD2 (7 bases). This CDR3 comprises 14 residues. V was shortened by 6 bases and J by 10 bases, with 19 bases between the two germline ends. CDR3 amino acids: CASRGSRGGGEQFF. Here the CDR3 DNA reads TGTGCCAGCAGAGGAAGTAGGGGGGGAGGCGAGCAGTTCTTC.

This chain joins TRBV18 and TRBJ2-7, with D maybe TRBD2 (5 bases). The length of the CDR3 is 15 residues. V was clipped by 3 bases and J by 0 bases, with 12 bases between them. Germline assignment: CDR1 KGHSH and CDR2 LQKENI. The CDR3 here is CASSPGNSNSYEQYF. The DNA for the CDR3 is TGTGCCAGCTCACCCGGGAACTCAAACTCCTACGAGCAGTACTTC.

V and J are TRBV14 and TRBJ2-3, with 8 bases fitting TRBD2. Germline V gives CDR1 SGHDN, CDR2 FVKESK. J lost 12 bases, V lost 1 base, and 6 bases had no gene match. The CDR3 has 13 residues. Here the CDR3 reads CASSQGGGLAQYF. Written as DNA, the CDR3 is TGTGCCAGCAGCCAAGGGGGTGGACTAGCTCAGTATTTT.

This clonotype appeared a few times. V is TRBV10-3 and J is TRBJ2-3; D perhaps matches TRBD2 (7 bases). The CDR3 covers 11 residues. Trimming took off 6 bases at V and 11 bases at J, with 12 bases between the two ends. The germline gives CDR1 ENHRY, CDR2 SYGVKD. CDR3: CAISPGGLQYF. The CDR3 region has the DNA TGTGCCATCAGCCCCGGGGGGCTGCAGTATTTT.

CDR3 sequence (DNA): TGCGCCAGCAGTGACCCTCGGGGCTTCGAGGGGGAGACCCAGTACTTC. This sequence encodes CASSDPRGFEGETQYF. The chain joins TRBV10-2 to TRBJ2-5; D might be TRBD1 or TRBD2, each matching 5 bases. The CDR3 totals 16 residues. Trimming shortened V by 3 bases and J by 5 bases, and 19 bases separated the two germline ends. Germline CDR1 is WSHSY and CDR2 is SAAADI.